This entry lists 21 T cell receptor beta chains sequenced from one sample in a study of blood T cell repertoires in COVID-19. Generated by immunoSEQ multiplex PCR, the TCRdb table keeps only in-frame clones and is missing some. The sample records 65,000 to 70,000 clones, 86% being singletons. Sequences were obtained from peripheral blood. The receptors here all came from a middle-aged man with COVID-19, enrolled during active disease.

V is TRBV29-1 and J is TRBJ1-2, with D perhaps matching TRBD1 (6 bases). Trimming shortened V by 3 bases and J by 2 bases, and 13 bases separated the two germline ends. This CDR3 has 14 residues. Germline V gives CDR1 SQVTM, CDR2 ANQGSEA. This CDR3 is CSVEPGQTNYGYTF. CDR3 coding DNA: TGCAGCGTTGAGCCTGGACAGACAAACTATGGCTACACCTTC.

This chain links TRBV5-1 with TRBJ1-1, with D perhaps matching TRBD1 (5 bases). With 4 bases removed from V and 4 bases from J, the gap between germline ends came to 14 bases. From germline, CDR1 is SGHRS and CDR2 YFSETQ. The CDR3 spans 14 residues. As DNA, the CDR3 is TGCGCCAGCAGCCCCACGGGGGGGGGCACTGAAGCTTTCTTT. Encoded protein: CASSPTGGGTEAFF.

This rearrangement joins TRBV29-1 to TRBJ2-5; D perhaps matches TRBD1 (6 bases). CDR3 size: 16 residues. CDR1 SQVTM and CDR2 ANQGSEA come from the germline V gene. Trimming left V 0 bases short and J 2 bases short, with 16 bases between. CDR3 sequence reads: CSVEESPSRGQETQYF. The CDR3 nucleotides are TGCAGCGTTGAAGAATCCCCTTCCAGGGGTCAAGAGACCCAGTACTTC.

Here the CDR3 DNA reads TGTGCCAGCAGCCTTCCACTAGTAGGAAGCGAGCAGTACTTC. Protein product: CASSLPLVGSEQYF. The chain joins TRBV3-1 (or the pseudogene TRBV3-2) to TRBJ2-7; D perhaps matches TRBD2 (5 bases). CDR3 size: 14 residues. CDR1 and CDR2 from the germline V gene are LGHDT and YNNKEL (reference sequence). V was trimmed by 4 bases and J by 6 bases, leaving 16 bases between them.

V is TRBV5-4 and J is TRBJ2-1; no clear D gene. This CDR3 is built from 16 residues. The germline V gene encodes CDR1 SGHNT and CDR2 YYREEE (reference sequence). Trimming shortened V by 2 bases and J by 1 base, and 13 bases separated the two germline ends. The DNA of the CDR3 is TGTGCCAGCAGCTTTTTGCAGACTCTTTCCTACAATGAGCAGTTCTTC. This encodes CASSFLQTLSYNEQFF.

V usage is TRBV29-1 and J usage is TRBJ2-3, with D possibly matching TRBD2 (6 bases). V was shortened by 7 bases and J by 4 bases, with 15 bases between the two germline ends. There are 13 residues in the CDR3. CDR1 is SQVTM and CDR2 is ANQGSEA in the germline V gene. CDR3 sequence (DNA): TGCAGCGCCCTGGGACTTTTCTCAGATACGCAGTATTTT. It yields the protein CSALGLFSDTQYF.

The chain employs TRBV5-4 and TRBJ1-2, with 11 bases identical to TRBD1. From germline, CDR1 is SGHNT and CDR2 YYREEE (reference sequence). V was pared by 2 bases and J by 6 bases, with 9 bases of the junction left unmatched. This CDR3 is built from 16 residues. CDR3 sequence (DNA): TGTGCCAGCAGCTTTTATTTCGGACAGGGGGCGAATGGCTACACCTTC. Amino acid sequence: CASSFYFGQGANGYTF.

This sequence joins TRBV5-4 and TRBJ2-7; possibly TRBD2 for D (7 bases). The CDR3 consists of 15 residues. The V and J ends lost 4 bases and 2 bases respectively, with 16 bases between them. Germline lookup yields CDR1 SGHNT and CDR2 YYREEE (reference sequence). CDR3 nucleotides: TGTGCCAGCAGCCCGGGAGAGGGGGGGGCCTACGAGCAGTACTTC. Its protein product is CASSPGEGGAYEQYF.

A single count supports this clone. CDR3 in amino acids: CASSEGFPQNRDSNQPQHF. The CDR3 coding sequence is TGTGCCAGCAGTGAAGGGTTTCCCCAAAACAGGGATAGCAATCAGCCCCAGCATTTT. The rearrangement joins TRBV2 to TRBJ1-5; maybe TRBD1 (6 bases). This CDR3 has 19 amino acids. Germline V gives CDR1 SNHLY, CDR2 FYNNEI. The V gene lost 1 base and the J gene lost 0 bases, with 19 bases spanning the gap.

The chain links TRBV27 to TRBJ1-1; D perhaps matches TRBD1 (6 bases). The V end lost 0 bases, the J end lost 3 bases, and 11 bases lay between the germline ends. This CDR3 comprises 15 residues. Germline lookup yields CDR1 MNHEY and CDR2 SMNVEV (reference sequence). Here the CDR3 reads CASSLSPGTHTEAFF. For the CDR3, the DNA is TGTGCCAGCAGTTTATCGCCCGGGACACACACTGAAGCTTTCTTT.

This rearrangement joins TRBV29-1 to TRBJ1-5, with D possibly matching TRBD1 (5 bases). The CDR3 is 12 amino acids. Deletions cut 4 bases from V and 5 bases from J, with 9 bases between. Germline CDR1 reads SQVTM; CDR2 reads ANQGSEA. In nucleotides, the CDR3 is TGCAGCGTTGCGACAGCTGATCAGCCCCAGCATTTT. Protein: CSVATADQPQHF.

The chain employs TRBV2 and TRBJ2-7; D is unresolved. Germline CDR1 reads SNHLY; CDR2 reads FYNNEI. V lost 3 bases and J lost 3, with 6 bases in between. The CDR3 consists of 12 residues. CDR3: CASSDQIYEQYF. As DNA, the CDR3 is TGTGCCAGCAGTGATCAGATCTACGAGCAGTACTTC.

This clone is a singleton in its sample. V and J are TRBV15 and TRBJ1-5; no clear D gene. This CDR3 has 14 residues. Per the germline V gene, CDR1 is LNHNV and CDR2 is YYDKDF (reference sequence). The V end lost 1 base, the J end lost 7 bases, and 11 bases lay between the germline ends. The CDR3: CATSRGQTYQPQHF. In nucleotides, the CDR3 is TGTGCCACCAGCAGAGGCCAGACTTACCAGCCCCAGCATTTT.

The CDR3, as DNA: TGCGCCAGCAGCTTGGCCCTCCCTCCCACCGGGGAGCTGTTTTTT. Translating gives CASSLALPPTGELFF. This chain joins TRBV5-1 and TRBJ2-2; no reliable D call. The ends were cut back, 0 bases at V and 4 bases at J, with 10 bases in the middle. The length of the CDR3 is 15 residues. The germline V gene encodes CDR1 SGHRS and CDR2 YFSETQ.

This clone was detected once. This sequence joins TRBV11-2 and TRBJ2-3; D gene unclear. CDR3 size: 16 residues. Germline values: CDR1 SGHAT, CDR2 FQNNGV. The V gene lost 5 bases and the J gene lost 0 bases, with 15 bases spanning the gap. The CDR3 sequence: CASSPSFTTSTDTQYF. The CDR3 DNA reads as TGTGCCAGCAGCCCGAGCTTTACGACTAGCACAGATACGCAGTATTTT.

This chain joins TRBV11-2 and TRBJ2-5, with D unclear. Deletions cut 1 base from V and 3 bases from J, with 6 bases between. This CDR3 is 13 amino acids long. Germline lookup yields CDR1 SGHAT and CDR2 FQNNGV. As DNA, the CDR3 is TGTGCCAGCAGCTTAGGACGGGAAGAGACCCAGTACTTC. It yields the protein CASSLGREETQYF.

The chain has TRBV13 and TRBJ1-2; 7 bases are shared with TRBD1. There are 13 residues in the CDR3. Trimming cost V 6 bases and J 4 bases; bases outside gene matches: 5. The V gene's germline CDR1 is PRHDT and CDR2 FYEKMQ (reference sequence). The CDR3: CASRRQGGYGYTF. The CDR3 region has the DNA TGTGCCAGCAGGCGACAGGGCGGCTATGGCTACACCTTC.

This chain links TRBV28 with TRBJ1-2; D unclear. Trimming stripped 5 bases from V and 4 bases from J, with 17 bases between. This CDR3 is built from 15 residues. Germline lookup yields CDR1 MDHEN and CDR2 SYDVKM. The CDR3 here is CASSRPVGVGYGYTF. The CDR3 DNA is TGTGCCAGCAGTCGCCCCGTCGGGGTAGGCTATGGCTACACCTTC.

The chain employs TRBV21-1 and TRBJ2-1; the table's D call, TRBD1, was not checked against the DNA. TRBV21-1 is given as a pseudogene. This CDR3 is 14 amino acids long. CDR3 sequence (DNA): TGTGCAGCACGGGGGACAGGGTTGCCCAATGAGCAGTTCTTC. It yields the protein CAARGTGLPNEQFF.

In this sample, this clone turned up a few times. The chain is built from TRBV12-3 or TRBV12-4 and TRBJ1-3; D gene unclear. V was clipped by 4 bases and J by 12 bases, with 13 bases between them. The CDR3 has 12 residues. CDR3 residues: CASSSPSVVIYF. CDR3 sequence (DNA): TGTGCCAGCAGTTCCCCTTCTGTAGTCATATATTTT.

V gene TRBV5-4 combines with J gene TRBJ2-7, with D unclear. In germline, CDR1 is SGHNT, CDR2 YYREEE (reference sequence). The CDR3 is 11 amino acids. Trimming pared 4 bases from V and 5 bases from J, leaving 7 bases between. For the CDR3, the DNA is TGTGCCAGCAGCCTTGAGGACGAGCAGTACTTC. The encoded protein is CASSLEDEQYF. The complete variable domain, with remaining parts taken from reference TRBV5-4 and TRBJ2-7, reads ETGVTQSPTHLIKTRGQQVTLRCSSQSGHNTVSWYQQALGQGPQFIFQYYREEENGRGNFPPRFSGLQFPNYSSELNVNALELDDSALYLCASSLEDEQYFGPGTRLTVT.